Shown below are 28 T cell receptor beta chains from a single sample sequenced in a study of shared clonotypes between healthy human individuals. The protocol was immunoSEQ multiplex PCR, while the TCRdb copy is restricted to in-frame clones and leaves out a portion. The repertoire holds just over 2,000,000 clones, with roughly 95% as singletons. In the naive CD8 group, cells lacked CD45RO and were positively selected for CCR7, so terminally differentiated effector memory CD45RA+ cells were left out. Input material: naive CD8+ T cells sorted from blood. The receptors were gathered from a man aged 18-30 years in good health.

Note on this clone: This specimen includes other DNA sequences encoding the same CDR3. V and J are TRBV7-9 and TRBJ2-1; D is perhaps TRBD1 (6 bases). This CDR3 region has 14 residues. The ends were cut back, 4 bases at V and 4 bases at J, with 11 bases in the middle. Germline values: CDR1 SEHNR, CDR2 FQNEAQ (reference sequence). The CDR3 nucleotides are TGTGCCAGCAGCTCCCGGGACACTTACAATGAGCAGTTCTTC. Its translation is CASSSRDTYNEQFF.

The sample holds one count of this clone. V gene TRBV7-9 combines with J gene TRBJ1-1; no clear D. Germline loops: CDR1 SEHNR, CDR2 FQNEAQ (reference sequence). Trimming removed 5 bases at V and 6 bases at J, with 25 bases between. This CDR3 is built from 17 residues. This CDR3 reads CASSPPRGVPPDPEAFF. The CDR3, as DNA: TGTGCCAGCAGCCCTCCCCGGGGAGTTCCCCCGGACCCTGAAGCTTTCTTT. Complete variable domain (other parts from reference TRBV7-9 and TRBJ1-1): DTGVSQNPRHKITKRGQNVTFRCDPISEHNRLYWYRQTLGQGPEFLTYFQNEAQLEKSRLLSDRFSAERPKGSFSTLEIQRTEQGDSAMYLCASSPPRGVPPDPEAFFGQGTRLTVV.

The rearrangement uses TRBV5-6 and TRBJ2-7, with 12 bases fitting TRBD1. Germline CDR1 reads SGHDT; CDR2 reads YYEEEE. The CDR3 spans 17 residues. Germline trimming cut 4 bases from V and 7 bases from J; bases unmatched to any gene: 15. Here the CDR3 DNA reads TGTGCCAGCAGCCCACCACCCGGGACAGGGGGCCAAGGGGAGCAGTACTTC. It translates to CASSPPPGTGGQGEQYF.

The rearrangement uses TRBV2 and TRBJ2-2; 12 bases match TRBD2. V shed 4 bases and J 6 bases; nucleotides not matched to a gene: 9. The CDR3 is 17 residues long. Per germline, CDR1 SNHLY and CDR2 FYNNEI. DNA for the CDR3: TGTGCCAGCAGTGGACTAGCGGGAGTGGAGTTTGCCGGGGAGCTGTTTTTT. It codes for CASSGLAGVEFAGELFF.

The V gene is TRBV2, the J gene TRBJ2-7; 9 nucleotides line up with TRBD1. This CDR3 has 16 amino acids. After removal of 5 bases from V and 1 base from J, the junction contained 9 bases not matched to a gene. Per the germline V gene, CDR1 is SNHLY and CDR2 is FYNNEI. Written as DNA, the CDR3 is TGTGCCAGCAGTAACGACAGGGGGGTACAGTCCTACGAGCAGTACTTC. Its translation: CASSNDRGVQSYEQYF.

CDR3 sequence: CASSRSGGDTGELFF. Here the CDR3 DNA reads TGTGCCAGCTCACGTAGCGGGGGTGACACCGGGGAGCTGTTTTTT. The chain combines TRBV18 with TRBJ2-2; 9 positions agree with TRBD2. The V segment lost 4 bases and the J segment 3 bases; nucleotides outside the gene matches: 3. The CDR3 spans 15 residues. Per the germline V gene, CDR1 is KGHSH and CDR2 is LQKENI.

The chain uses TRBV11-3 and TRBJ2-2; D remains ambiguous. The ends were cut back, 0 bases at V and 5 bases at J, with 7 bases in the middle. This CDR3 spans 14 amino acids. CDR1 SGHNT and CDR2 YENEEA come from the germline V gene. This chain's CDR3 is CASSLDMGTGELFF. The DNA for the CDR3 is TGTGCCAGCAGCTTAGATATGGGGACCGGGGAGCTGTTTTTT.

This clone was picked up one time. The chain recombines TRBV5-1 with TRBJ2-5; weak D call: TRBD1 (5 bases). Germline lookup yields CDR1 SGHRS and CDR2 YFSETQ. Trimming shortened V by 0 bases and J by 5 bases, and 11 bases separated the two germline ends. This CDR3 is 14 amino acids long. In DNA, the CDR3 is TGCGCCAGCAGCTTGGACGCAGGGTTGGAGACCCAGTACTTC. Translating it yields CASSLDAGLETQYF.

The chain's CDR3 is CASNGVGTGELFF. The CDR3 DNA follows: TGTGCCAGTAATGGTGTTGGCACCGGGGAGCTGTTTTTT. The chain uses TRBV19 and TRBJ2-2; D remains unclear. Germline V gene sequence: CDR1 LNHDA, CDR2 SQIVND (reference sequence). The CDR3 loop spans 13 amino acids. The V and J ends lost 7 bases and 4 bases respectively, with 10 bases between them.

The chain employs TRBV7-2 and TRBJ1-2, with 7 nucleotides matching TRBD1. This CDR3 spans 12 amino acids. Germline assignment: CDR1 SGHTA and CDR2 FQGNSA. Trimming took 5 bases from V and 6 from J; bases not matched to a gene: 3. CDR3 residues: CASSLRGNGYTF. In nucleotides, the CDR3 is TGTGCCAGCAGCCTCAGGGGGAATGGCTACACCTTC.

This chain connects TRBV11-2 to TRBJ2-3, with 8 bases aligning to TRBD1. Losses at the gene ends were 4 bases for V and 4 bases for J; bases not matched to a gene: 10. This CDR3 comprises 16 residues. Germline lookup yields CDR1 SGHAT and CDR2 FQNNGV. The chain's CDR3 is CASSSGPGGGADTQYF. The CDR3 nucleotides are TGTGCCAGCAGCTCCGGTCCAGGGGGCGGGGCAGATACGCAGTATTTT.

Of note for this clone: The limits of the CDR3 on the DNA are not certain, so only TCRdb's listed CDR3 is given. This chain's CDR3 is CASSSSTRSSYEQYF. The genes are TRBV28 and TRBJ2-7; the table assigns TRBD2, which was not confirmed against the DNA. The germline CDR1 and CDR2 sequences are MDHEN and SYDVKM. Both ends counted, the CDR3 spans 15 residues.

The chain recombines TRBV4-3 with TRBJ2-7; D unresolved. Germline V lookup: CDR1 LGHNA, CDR2 YSLEER. V gave up 2 bases and J gave up 7 bases, with 12 bases separating them. This CDR3 has 13 residues. This chain's CDR3 is CASSQWVAWEQYF. The CDR3 bases are TGCGCCAGCAGCCAATGGGTAGCCTGGGAGCAGTACTTC.

The V and J genes are TRBV4-3 and TRBJ2-3; 10 bases agree with TRBD2. The germline CDR1 and CDR2 sequences are LGHNA and YSLEER. CDR3 length equals 17 residues. Unmatched junction bases numbered 4, after V lost 1 base and J lost 0 bases. DNA for the CDR3: TGCGCCAGCAGCCAAGGGACTAGCGGCCCTAGCACAGATACGCAGTATTTT. It specifies CASSQGTSGPSTDTQYF.

The rearrangement joins TRBV30 to TRBJ1-3; D is possibly TRBD1 (6 bases). Germline loops: CDR1 GTSNPN, CDR2 SVGIG (reference sequence). Trimming took off 6 bases at V and 0 bases at J, with 12 bases between the two ends. The CDR3 runs to 14 residues. The CDR3 spells CACGTGSSGNTIYF. The CDR3 nucleotides read TGTGCCTGCGGAACAGGGTCCTCTGGAAACACCATATATTTT.

J is TRBJ2-1 and V is TRBV19, with D maybe TRBD2 (6 bases). Germline CDR1 and CDR2: LNHDA and SQIVND (reference sequence). V lost 8 bases and J lost 7, with 12 bases in between. The CDR3 is made up of 12 amino acids. The CDR3, as DNA: TGTGCCAGTTCGCCGGGGGTTAATGAGCAGTTCTTC. Its protein product is CASSPGVNEQFF.

This clone was detected only a few times. CDR3 protein: CASSVAGTREDEQYF. Written as DNA, the CDR3 is TGTGCCAGCAGCGTAGCCGGGACTAGAGAGGACGAGCAGTACTTC. The chain is built from TRBV9 and TRBJ2-7; 8 positions agree with TRBD2. Germline CDR1 and CDR2: SGDLS and YYNGEE. V dropped 0 bases and J dropped 5; count of bases not matched to a gene: 7. CDR3 length: 15 amino acids.

This chain links TRBV4-1 with TRBJ2-7; possibly TRBD2 for D (5 bases). The CDR3 covers 14 residues. CDR1 and CDR2 (germline): MGHRA, YSYEKL. Trimming took 3 bases from V and 5 from J, leaving 14 bases between them. Here the CDR3 DNA reads TGCGCCAGCAGCCAGATCTCGGGGTTGAACGAGCAGTACTTC. This gives the protein CASSQISGLNEQYF.

This clone appeared a single time. CDR3 sequence reads: CASSLGGEGTEETQYF. CDR3 in DNA: TGTGCCAGCAGCTTAGGCGGTGAGGGCACGGAGGAGACCCAGTACTTC. J is TRBJ2-5 and V is TRBV7-6; the D gene is possibly TRBD2 (5 bases). V gave up 1 base and J gave up 5 bases, with 17 bases separating them. CDR1 and CDR2 from the germline V gene are SGHVS and FNYEAQ. CDR3 size: 16 residues. Full variable domain (rest looked up from reference TRBV7-6 and TRBJ2-5): GAGVSQSPRYKVTKRGQDVALRCDPISGHVSLYWYRQALGQGPEFLTYFNYEAQQDKSGLPNDRFSAERPEGSISTLTIQRTEQRDSAMYRCASSLGGEGTEETQYFGPGTRLLVL.

The chain is built from TRBV27 and TRBJ1-3, with D possibly TRBD1 on 5 matching bases. Deletions cut 2 bases from V and 4 bases from J, with 12 bases between. CDR3 length: 15 amino acids. Germline lookup yields CDR1 MNHEY and CDR2 SMNVEV (reference sequence). Written as DNA, the CDR3 is TGTGCCAGCAGTTTACAGGGATTTGTCGGAAACACCATATATTTT. The encoded protein is CASSLQGFVGNTIYF.

The chain combines TRBV9 with TRBJ1-2; TRBD1 aligns across 8 bases. The CDR3 covers 15 residues. After removal of 0 bases from V and 3 bases from J, the junction contained 4 bases not matched to a gene. CDR1 and CDR2 (germline): SGDLS, YYNGEE. The CDR3 here is CASSVDGTGHYGYTF. DNA of the CDR3: TGTGCCAGCAGCGTAGATGGGACAGGTCACTATGGCTACACCTTC.

The chain is built from TRBV19 and TRBJ1-5; D unresolved. Trimming pared 3 bases from V and 10 bases from J, leaving 13 bases between. Germline loops: CDR1 LNHDA, CDR2 SQIVND (reference sequence). CDR3 size: 13 residues. The CDR3 protein is CASSIGPLSPQHF. The CDR3 DNA follows: TGTGCCAGTAGTATTGGCCCACTTAGTCCCCAGCATTTT.

The gene calls are TRBV6-1 and TRBJ2-7; maybe TRBD1 (6 bases). This CDR3 spans 13 amino acids. Germline values: CDR1 MNHNS, CDR2 SASEGT. Trimming removed 7 bases from V and 3 bases from J, with 13 bases in between. The CDR3 DNA sequence: TGTGCCAGCACCGGCACAGGGAACTACGAGCAGTACTTC. Protein: CASTGTGNYEQYF.

The chain employs TRBV27 and TRBJ2-3; TRBD1 is a possible D gene (5 bases). This CDR3 spans 16 amino acids. V lost 6 bases and J 1 base, leaving 17 bases between the germline ends. Germline V gene data show CDR1 as MNHEY and CDR2 as SMNVEV (reference sequence). The CDR3 spells CASSQIRVLGTDTQYF. CDR3 nucleotide sequence: TGTGCCAGCAGCCAGATCAGGGTTTTGGGCACAGATACGCAGTATTTT.

The genes are TRBV4-3 and TRBJ1-2, with 7 nucleotides matching TRBD1. V lost 1 base and J lost 4; bases outside the gene matches: 9. The CDR3 length is 16 residues. CDR1 is LGHNA, CDR2 YSLEER, per germline. The CDR3 protein is CASSQGAGGFPYGYTF. As DNA, the CDR3 is TGCGCCAGCAGCCAAGGGGCAGGGGGATTCCCCTATGGCTACACCTTC.

V gene TRBV19 combines with J gene TRBJ2-2; 7 nucleotides line up with TRBD2. CDR3 length: 13 amino acids. The V gene's germline CDR1 is LNHDA and CDR2 SQIVND (reference sequence). V was clipped by 3 bases and J by 7 bases; unmatched bases: 2. This CDR3 is CASSMTGGGELFF. CDR3 DNA sequence: TGTGCCAGTAGTATGACGGGAGGCGGGGAGCTGTTTTTT.

The CDR3 spells CASSSAGSGVYEQYF. The CDR3 DNA reads TGTGCCAGCAGCTCCGCGGGTAGCGGGGTCTACGAGCAGTACTTC. V usage is TRBV5-8 and J usage is TRBJ2-7; 8 bases fit TRBD2. There are 15 residues in the CDR3. V trimming: 3 bases; J trimming: 3 bases; junction bases outside the gene matches: 8. Germline assignment: CDR1 SGHTS and CDR2 YDEGEE.

V gene TRBV11-3 combines with J gene TRBJ2-2, with D uncertain. V was clipped by 7 bases and J by 2 bases, with 11 bases between them. The CDR3 runs to 14 residues. In germline, CDR1 is SGHNT, CDR2 YENEEA. CDR3 sequence: CASTPNGNTGELFF. For the CDR3, the DNA is TGTGCCAGCACCCCAAACGGCAACACCGGGGAGCTGTTTTTT.